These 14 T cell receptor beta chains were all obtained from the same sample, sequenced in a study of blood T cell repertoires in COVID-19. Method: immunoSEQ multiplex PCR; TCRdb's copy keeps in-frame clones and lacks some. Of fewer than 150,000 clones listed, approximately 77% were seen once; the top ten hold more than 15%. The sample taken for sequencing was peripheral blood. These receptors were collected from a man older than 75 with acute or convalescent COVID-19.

The CDR3 DNA reads as TGTGCCAGCAGTTCCCTAGGGGGCATCACTCCGGGGGAGCAGTACTTC. This codes for CASSSLGGITPGEQYF. The chain employs TRBV6-2 or TRBV6-3 and TRBJ2-7; 7 bases match TRBD1. This CDR3 has 16 residues. CDR1 MNHEY and CDR2 SVGEGT come from the germline V gene. J lost 7 bases, V lost 4 bases, and 16 bases had no gene match.

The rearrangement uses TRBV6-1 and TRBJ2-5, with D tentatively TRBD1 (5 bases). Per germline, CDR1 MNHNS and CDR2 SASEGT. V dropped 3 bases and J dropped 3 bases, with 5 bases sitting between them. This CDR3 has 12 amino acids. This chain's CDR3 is CASSDREETQYF. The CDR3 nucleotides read TGTGCCAGCAGTGACAGGGAAGAGACCCAGTACTTC.

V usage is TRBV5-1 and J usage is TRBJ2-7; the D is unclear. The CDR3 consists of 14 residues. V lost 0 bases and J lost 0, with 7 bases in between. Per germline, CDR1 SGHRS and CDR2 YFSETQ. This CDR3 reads CASSLATVSYEQYF. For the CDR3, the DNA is TGCGCCAGCAGCTTGGCCACAGTCTCCTACGAGCAGTACTTC.

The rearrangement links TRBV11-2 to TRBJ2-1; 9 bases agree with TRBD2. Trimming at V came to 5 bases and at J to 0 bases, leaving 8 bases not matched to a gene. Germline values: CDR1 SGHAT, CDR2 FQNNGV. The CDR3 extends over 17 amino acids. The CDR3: CASSTSSRGGSYNEQFF. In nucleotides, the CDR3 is TGTGCCAGCAGCACCTCCTCGCGGGGGGGCTCCTACAATGAGCAGTTCTTC.

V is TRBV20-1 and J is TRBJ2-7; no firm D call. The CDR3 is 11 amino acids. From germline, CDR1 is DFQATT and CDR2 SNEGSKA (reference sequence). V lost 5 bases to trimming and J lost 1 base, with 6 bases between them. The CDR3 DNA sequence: TGCAGTGCTTTCCGGTCCTACGAGCAGTACTTC. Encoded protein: CSAFRSYEQYF.

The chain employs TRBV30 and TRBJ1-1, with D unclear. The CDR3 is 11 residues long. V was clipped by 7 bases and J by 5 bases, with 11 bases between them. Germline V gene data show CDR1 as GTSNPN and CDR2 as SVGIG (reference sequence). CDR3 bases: TGTGCCTCGACAAGAAGGACTGAAGCTTTCTTT. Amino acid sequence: CASTRRTEAFF. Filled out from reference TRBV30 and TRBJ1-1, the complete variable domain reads SQTIHQWPATLVQPVGSPLSLECTVEGTSNPNLYWYRQAAGRGLQLLFYSVGIGQISSEVPQNLSASRPQDRQFILSSKKLLLSDSGFYLCASTRRTEAFFGQGTRLTVV.

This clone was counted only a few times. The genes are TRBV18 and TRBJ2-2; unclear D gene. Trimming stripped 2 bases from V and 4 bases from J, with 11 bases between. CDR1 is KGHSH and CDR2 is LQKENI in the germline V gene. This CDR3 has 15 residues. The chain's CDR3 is CASSPILQATGELFF. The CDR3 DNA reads TGTGCCAGCTCACCAATCCTCCAGGCCACCGGGGAGCTGTTTTTT.

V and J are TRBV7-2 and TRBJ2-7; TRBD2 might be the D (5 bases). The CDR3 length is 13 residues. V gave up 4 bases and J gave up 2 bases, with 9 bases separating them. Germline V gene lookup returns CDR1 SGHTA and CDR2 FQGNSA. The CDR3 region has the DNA TGTGCCAGCAGCTCCGGGGTGCCCTACGAGCAGTACTTC. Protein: CASSSGVPYEQYF.

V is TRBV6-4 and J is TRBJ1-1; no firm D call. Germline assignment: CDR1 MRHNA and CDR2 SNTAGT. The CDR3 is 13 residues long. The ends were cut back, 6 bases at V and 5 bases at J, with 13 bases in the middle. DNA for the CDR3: TGTGCCAGCAGCAAGACCCGAGGTACTGAAGCTTTCTTT. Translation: CASSKTRGTEAFF.

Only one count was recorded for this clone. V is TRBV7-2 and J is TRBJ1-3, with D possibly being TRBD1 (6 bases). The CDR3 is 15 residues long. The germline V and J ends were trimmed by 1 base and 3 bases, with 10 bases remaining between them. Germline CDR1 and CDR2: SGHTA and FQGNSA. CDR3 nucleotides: TGTGCCAGCAGCTTAGACAGGGCCGGTGGAAACACCATATATTTT. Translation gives CASSLDRAGGNTIYF.

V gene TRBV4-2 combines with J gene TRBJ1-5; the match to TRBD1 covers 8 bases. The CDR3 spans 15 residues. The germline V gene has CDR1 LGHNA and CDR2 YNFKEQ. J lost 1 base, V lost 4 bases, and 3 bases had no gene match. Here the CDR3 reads CASSPDRGSNQPQHF. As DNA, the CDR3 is TGTGCCAGCAGCCCCGACAGGGGAAGCAATCAGCCCCAGCATTTT.

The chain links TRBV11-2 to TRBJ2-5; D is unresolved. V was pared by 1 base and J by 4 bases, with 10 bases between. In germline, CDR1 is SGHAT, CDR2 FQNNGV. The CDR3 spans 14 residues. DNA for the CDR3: TGTGCCAGCAGCTTAGTGCCGGGTGGAGAGACCCAGTACTTC. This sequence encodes CASSLVPGGETQYF.

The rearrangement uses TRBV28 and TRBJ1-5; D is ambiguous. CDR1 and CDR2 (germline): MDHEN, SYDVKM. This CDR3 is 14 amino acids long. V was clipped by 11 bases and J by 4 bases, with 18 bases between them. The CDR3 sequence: CAYSSRTSNQPQHF. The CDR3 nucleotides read TGTGCCTACTCCTCACGCACTTCGAATCAGCCCCAGCATTTT.

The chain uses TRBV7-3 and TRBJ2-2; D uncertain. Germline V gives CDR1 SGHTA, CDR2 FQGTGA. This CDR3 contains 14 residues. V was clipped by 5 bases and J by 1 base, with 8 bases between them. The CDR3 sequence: CASSPGWNTGELFF. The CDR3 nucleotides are TGTGCCAGCAGCCCCGGTTGGAACACCGGGGAGCTGTTTTTT.